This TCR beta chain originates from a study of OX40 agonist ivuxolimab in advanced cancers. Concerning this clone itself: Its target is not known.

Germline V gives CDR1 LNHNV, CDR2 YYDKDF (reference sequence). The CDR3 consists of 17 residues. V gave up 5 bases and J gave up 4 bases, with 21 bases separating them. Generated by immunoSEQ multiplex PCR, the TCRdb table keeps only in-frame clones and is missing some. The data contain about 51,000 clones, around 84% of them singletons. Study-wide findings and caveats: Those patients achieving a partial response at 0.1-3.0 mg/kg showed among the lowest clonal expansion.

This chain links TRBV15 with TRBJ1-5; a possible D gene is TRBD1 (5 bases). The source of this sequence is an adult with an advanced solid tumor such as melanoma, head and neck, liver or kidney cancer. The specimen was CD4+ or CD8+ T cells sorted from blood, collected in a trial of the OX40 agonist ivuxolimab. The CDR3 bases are TGTGCCACCAGCCACCCTCGGTCCAGGGAAGGTAATCAGCCCCAGCATTTT. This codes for CATSHPRSREGNQPQHF. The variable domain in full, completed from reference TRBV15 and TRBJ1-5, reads DAMVIQNPRYQVTQFGKPVTLSCSQTLNHNVMYWYQQKSSQAPKLLFHYYDKDFNNEADTPDNFQSRRPNTSFCFLDIRSPGLGDTAMYLCATSHPRSREGNQPQHFGDGTRLSIL.